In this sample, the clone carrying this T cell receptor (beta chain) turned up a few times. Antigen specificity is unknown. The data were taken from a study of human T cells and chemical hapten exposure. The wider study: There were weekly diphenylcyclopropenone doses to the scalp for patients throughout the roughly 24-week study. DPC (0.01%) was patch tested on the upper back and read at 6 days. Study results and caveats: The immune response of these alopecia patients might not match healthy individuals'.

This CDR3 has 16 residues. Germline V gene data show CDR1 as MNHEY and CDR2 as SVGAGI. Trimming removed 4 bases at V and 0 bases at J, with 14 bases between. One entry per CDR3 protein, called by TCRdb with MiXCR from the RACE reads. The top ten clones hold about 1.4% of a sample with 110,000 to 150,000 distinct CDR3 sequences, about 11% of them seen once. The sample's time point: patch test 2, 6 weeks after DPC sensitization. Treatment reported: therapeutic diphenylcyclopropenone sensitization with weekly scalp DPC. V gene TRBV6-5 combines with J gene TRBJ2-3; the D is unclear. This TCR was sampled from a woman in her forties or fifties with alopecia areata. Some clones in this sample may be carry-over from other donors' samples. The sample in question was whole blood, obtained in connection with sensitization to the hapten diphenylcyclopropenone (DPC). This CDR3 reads CASSSSTLSSTDTQYF. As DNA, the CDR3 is TGTGCCAGCAGTTCCTCAACGTTATCTAGCACAGATACGCAGTATTTT.